The subject of this entry is one T cell receptor (beta chain). Its antigen is not known. Scientists ran DNA taken from cultured CD4+ T cells through the Oncomine TCR Beta short-read assay for sequencing. TCRdb analysed the PCR reads with MiXCR anew, one entry per CDR3 protein. This sample has about 27,000 distinct CDR3 sequences, with 62% found just once. The data stem from a study of vaccination and CD4 T cells after COVID-19. After removal of 1 base from V and 3 bases from J, the junction contained 3 bases not matched to a gene. Germline CDR1 and CDR2: SGHRS and YFSETQ. The CDR3 totals 14 residues. Specified treatment: roughly 11-day PBMC culture with coronavirus spike peptide pools or control peptides (ViraFEST assay). Wells contained roughly 2 million PBMCs each, and these were cultured with about 10 IU/ml IL-2 and around 10 ug/ml peptide pools.

The origin of this receptor is a human donor who received a COVID-19 vaccine. Here the sequenced sample was CD4+ T cells from blood, cultured in vitro, taken after SARS-CoV-2 vaccination. The chain has TRBV5-1 and TRBJ1-1, with 7 bases aligning to TRBD1. The DNA for the CDR3 is TGCGCCAGCAGCTTGACAGGGGAGGACACTGAAGCTTTCTTT. Protein: CASSLTGEDTEAFF. The entire variable domain, with the rest obtained from reference TRBV5-1 and TRBJ1-1, is as follows: KAGVTQTPRYLIKTRGQQVTLSCSPISGHRSVSWYQQTPGQGLQFLFEYFSETQRNKGNFPGRFSGRQFSNSRSEMNVSTLELGDSALYLCASSLTGEDTEAFFGQGTRLTVV.